One T cell receptor beta chain is described in this entry. The V and J ends lost 2 bases and 7 bases respectively, with 5 bases between them. Germline V gives CDR1 SGHNT, CDR2 YENEEA. There are 12 residues in the CDR3. This entry comes from a study of blood T cell repertoires in COVID-19. Study processing details: Estimation of nucleated cell counts was performed using reference gene primer amplification. Generated by immunoSEQ multiplex PCR, the TCRdb table keeps only in-frame clones and is missing some. V and J calls plus clone size are reproduced from that table; the DNA served to infer D and trimming. The profile shows roughly 130,000 clones, 65% to 85% of them singletons.

The sample taken for sequencing was peripheral blood. This receptor was identified in a man aged 65-85 years with acute or convalescent COVID-19. The chain carries TRBV11-3 and TRBJ2-2; no reliable D call. This CDR3 reads CASSLRGGELFF. CDR3 nucleotide sequence: TGTGCCAGCAGCTTAAGAGGCGGGGAGCTGTTTTTT. Based on the CDR3 plus reference TRBV11-3 and TRBJ2-2, the full variable domain is EAGVVQSPRYKIIEKKQPVAFWCNPISGHNTLYWYLQNLGQGPELLIRYENEEAVDDSQLPKDRFSAERLKGVDSTLKIQPAELGDSAVYLCASSLRGGELFFGEGSRLTVL.